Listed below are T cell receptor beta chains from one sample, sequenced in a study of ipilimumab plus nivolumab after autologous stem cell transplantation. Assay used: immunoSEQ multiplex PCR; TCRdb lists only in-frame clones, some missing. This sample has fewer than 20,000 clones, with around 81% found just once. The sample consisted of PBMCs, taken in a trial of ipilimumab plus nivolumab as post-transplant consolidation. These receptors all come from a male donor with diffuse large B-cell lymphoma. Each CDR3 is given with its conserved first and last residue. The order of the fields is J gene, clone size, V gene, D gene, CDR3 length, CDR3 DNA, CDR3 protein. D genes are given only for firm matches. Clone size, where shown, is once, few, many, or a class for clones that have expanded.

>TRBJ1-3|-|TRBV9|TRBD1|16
TGTGCCAGCAGCGTCGACTACAGGGGGCTCGGAAACACCATATATTTT
CASSVDYRGLGNTIYF
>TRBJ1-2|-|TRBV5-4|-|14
TGTGCCAGCAGCCCCCGGGACGAGAACTATGGCTACACCTTC
CASSPRDENYGYTF
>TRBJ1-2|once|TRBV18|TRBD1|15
TGTGCCAGCTCACCGGGGACAGGGGAAAACTATGGCTACACCTTC
CASSPGTGENYGYTF
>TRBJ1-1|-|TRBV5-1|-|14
TGCGCCAGCAGCTTGGAGGGGGATGGCACTGAAGCTTTCTTT
CASSLEGDGTEAFF
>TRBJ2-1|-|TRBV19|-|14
TGTGCCAGTAGCGGGGGGCCCGTCCTGAATGAGCAGTTCTTC
CASSGGPVLNEQFF
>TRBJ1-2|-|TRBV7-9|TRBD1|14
TGTGCCAGCAGCACGGGACAGCTGAACTATGGCTACACCTTC
CASSTGQLNYGYTF
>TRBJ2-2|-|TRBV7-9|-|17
TGTGCCAGCAGCTTAGCGTTTGGGGCAGGGAACACCGGGGAGCTGTTTTTT
CASSLAFGAGNTGELFF
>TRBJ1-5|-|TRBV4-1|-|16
TGCGCCAGCAGCCAAGACGGGGGGGTGAACAATCAGCCCCAGCATTTT
CASSQDGGVNNQPQHF
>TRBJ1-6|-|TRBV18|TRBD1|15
TGTGCCAGCTCGCCCGGACAGGGTTTTGGTTCACCCCTCCACTTT
CASSPGQGFGSPLHF
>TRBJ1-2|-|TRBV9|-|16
TGTGCCAGCAGCGTAGGTGTGGTTCGGCTTAACTATGGCTACACCTTC
CASSVGVVRLNYGYTF
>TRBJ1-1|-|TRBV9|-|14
TGTGCCAGCAGCGTCTCGGACATATACACTGAAGCTTTCTTT
CASSVSDIYTEAFF
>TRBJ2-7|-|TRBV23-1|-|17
TGCGCCAGCAGTCCGGGACGTAACCGGGACACGGCCTACGAGCAGTACTTC
CASSPGRNRDTAYEQYF
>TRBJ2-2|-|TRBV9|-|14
TGTGCCAGCAACCGGGACGGAGACACCGGGGAGCTGTTTTTT
CASNRDGDTGELFF
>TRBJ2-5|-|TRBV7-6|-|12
TGTGCCAGCAGCTTAGTCGCAGAGACCCAGTACTTC
CASSLVAETQYF
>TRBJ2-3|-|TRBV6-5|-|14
TGTGCCAGCAGAACGGGACTCAGCACAGATACGCAGTATTTT
CASRTGLSTDTQYF
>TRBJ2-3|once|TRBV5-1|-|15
TGCGCCAGCAGCGGGGACCCAACTAGCACAGATACGCAGTATTTT
CASSGDPTSTDTQYF
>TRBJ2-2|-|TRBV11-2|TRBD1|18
TGTGCCAGCAGCTTAGGTGTGGGACAGGGCCAGAACACCGGGGAGCTGTTTTTT
CASSLGVGQGQNTGELFF
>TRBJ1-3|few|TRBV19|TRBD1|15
TGTGCCAGCTCAAGCGGGACAGGGGCTGGAAACACCATATATTTT
CASSSGTGAGNTIYF
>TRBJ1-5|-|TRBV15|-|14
TGTGCCACCAGCAGAGATTTGGGGGGGCAGCCCCAGCATTTT
CATSRDLGGQPQHF
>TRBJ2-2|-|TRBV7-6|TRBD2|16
TGTGCCAGCAGCCCTAAACCGGGGGGTTTCGCCGGGGAGCTGTTTTTT
CASSPKPGGFAGELFF
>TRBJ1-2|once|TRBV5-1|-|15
TGCGCCAGCAGCTTGGTACCCTCGGAGGGCTATGGCTACACCTTC
CASSLVPSEGYGYTF
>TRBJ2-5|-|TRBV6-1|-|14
TGTGCCAGCAGTGGAACAGGGCGATGGGAGACCCAGTACTTC
CASSGTGRWETQYF
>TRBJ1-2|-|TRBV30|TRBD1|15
TGTGCCTGGAGTGTGACAGGGGGCATTAACTATGGCTACACCTTC
CAWSVTGGINYGYTF
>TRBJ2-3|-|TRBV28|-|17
TGTGCCAGCAGTTTTAAAGAGGGGTCCCCGGGTACAGATACGCAGTATTTT
CASSFKEGSPGTDTQYF
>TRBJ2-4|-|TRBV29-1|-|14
TGCAGCGTTGTAGTTGGGGGGTCCAAAAACATTCAGTACTTC
CSVVVGGSKNIQYF
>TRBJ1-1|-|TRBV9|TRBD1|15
TGTGCCAGCAGCGCTGGGACAGGTATGAACACTGAAGCTTTCTTT
CASSAGTGMNTEAFF
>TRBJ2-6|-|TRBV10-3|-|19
TGTGCCATCAGTGATTGGGGCTGTAGATACAAAAGTAGGGCCAACGTCCTGACTTTC
CAISDWGCRYKSRANVLTF
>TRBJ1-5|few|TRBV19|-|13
TGTGCCAGTAGTCTGAATAGCAATCAGCCCCAGCATTTT
CASSLNSNQPQHF
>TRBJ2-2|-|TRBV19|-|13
TGTGCCAGTAGTATGGGTTTCGGCGGGGAGCTGTTTTTT
CASSMGFGGELFF
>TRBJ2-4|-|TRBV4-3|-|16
TGCGCCAGCAGCCCATCCCGGGGCGCAGCCAAAAACATTCAGTACTTC
CASSPSRGAAKNIQYF
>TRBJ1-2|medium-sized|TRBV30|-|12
TGTGCCTGGACGGCGATTAAGTATGGCTACACCTTC
CAWTAIKYGYTF
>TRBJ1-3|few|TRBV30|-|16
TGTGCCAGCGGCCGGGCCTACTCCTACTCTGGAAACACCATATATTTT
CASGRAYSYSGNTIYF
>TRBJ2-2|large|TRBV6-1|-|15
TGTGCCAGCAGCCAATCAAGGTGGGGCACCGGGGAGCTGTTTTTT
CASSQSRWGTGELFF
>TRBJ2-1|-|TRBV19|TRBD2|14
TGTGCCAGTAGGGAGCGGGGGGCCTACAATGAGCAGTTCTTC
CASRERGAYNEQFF
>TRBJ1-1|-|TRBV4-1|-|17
TGCGCCAGCAGCCAAGGTACAGGGTTGGTAGGGAACACTGAAGCTTTCTTT
CASSQGTGLVGNTEAFF
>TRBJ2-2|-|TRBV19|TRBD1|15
TGTGCCAGTAGTTTCACAGGGGTAGGCACCGGGGAGCTGTTTTTT
CASSFTGVGTGELFF
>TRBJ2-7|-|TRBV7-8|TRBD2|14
TGTGCCAGCAGCTATGGGGGGGGGACCTACGAGCAGTACTTC
CASSYGGGTYEQYF
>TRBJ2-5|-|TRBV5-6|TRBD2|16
TGTGCCAGCAGCTTAGCAGCGGGGGGGCCCCAAGAGACCCAGTACTTC
CASSLAAGGPQETQYF
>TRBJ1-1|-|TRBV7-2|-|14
TGTGCCAGCAGCCCGAGTAGTCAGAACACTGAAGCTTTCTTT
CASSPSSQNTEAFF
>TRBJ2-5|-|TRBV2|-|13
TGTGCCAGCAGTGACCCGTCCCAAGAGACCCAGTACTTC
CASSDPSQETQYF
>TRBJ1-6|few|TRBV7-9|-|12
TGTGCCAGCAGCCCAGTTAGGTCACCCCTCCACTTT
CASSPVRSPLHF
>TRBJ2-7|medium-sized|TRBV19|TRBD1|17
TGTGCCAGTAGTATAGATTGGGCCGGGACAGGGACCTACGAGCAGTACTTC
CASSIDWAGTGTYEQYF
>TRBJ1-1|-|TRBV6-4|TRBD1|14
TGTGCCAGCAGTGACTCCTCCAGGGGGACTGAAGCTTTCTTT
CASSDSSRGTEAFF
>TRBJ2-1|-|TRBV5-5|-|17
TGTGCCAGCAGCCCGCTTGGCGGGAAAAGCTCCTACAATGAGCAGTTCTTC
CASSPLGGKSSYNEQFF
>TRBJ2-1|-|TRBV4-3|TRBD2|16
TGCGCCAGCAGCCAAGACGCCCTAGCGGCCTACAATGAGCAGTTCTTC
CASSQDALAAYNEQFF
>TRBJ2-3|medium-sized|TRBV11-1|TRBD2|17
TGTGCCAGCAGTTACAGGACTAGCGGGGGGACCACAGATACGCAGTATTTT
CASSYRTSGGTTDTQYF
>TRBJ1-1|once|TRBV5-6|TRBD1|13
TGTGCCAGCAGACGACAGGGAGGCACTGAAGCTTTCTTT
CASRRQGGTEAFF
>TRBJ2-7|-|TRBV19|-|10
TGTGCTTCGGAGACCTACGAGCAGTACTTC
CASETYEQYF
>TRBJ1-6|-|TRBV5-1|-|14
TGCGCCAGCAGCTTGCCCGGAGCAGGCTCACCCCTCCACTTT
CASSLPGAGSPLHF
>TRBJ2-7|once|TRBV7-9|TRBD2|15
TGTGCCAGCAAGACTAGCGGGGGGGTCACCTACGAGCAGTACTTC
CASKTSGGVTYEQYF
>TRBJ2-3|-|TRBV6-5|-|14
TGTGCCAGCAGTTACTCGAGACTTTCAGATACGCAGTATTTT
CASSYSRLSDTQYF
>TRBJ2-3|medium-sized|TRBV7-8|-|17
TGTGCCAGCAGCTTAGATGGTCGGGGGGCATTACCAGATACGCAGTATTTT
CASSLDGRGALPDTQYF
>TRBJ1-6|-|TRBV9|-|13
TGTGCCAGCAGCGCCCGCCCCCCCTCACCCCTCCACTTT
CASSARPPSPLHF
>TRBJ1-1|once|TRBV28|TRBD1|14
TGTGCCAGCAACGACAGGGCCATGAACACTGAAGCTTTCTTT
CASNDRAMNTEAFF
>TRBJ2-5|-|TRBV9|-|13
TGTGCCAGCAGCGTAGCTGGATACGAGACCCAGTACTTC
CASSVAGYETQYF